The 18 T cell receptor beta chains listed next were all sequenced from one sample in a study of blood T cell repertoires in COVID-19. Assay: immunoSEQ multiplex PCR; the TCRdb copy retains only in-frame clones and omits some. There are about 50,000 clones in the sample; 70% to 90% occur only once, and about 29% lies in the top ten. Specimen: peripheral blood. These receptors were obtained from a human donor in a cohort sampled during active COVID-19.

The rearrangement links TRBV5-1 to TRBJ2-3, with a possible D match to TRBD1 (6 bases). Trimming removed 3 bases at V and 4 bases at J, with 12 bases between. The CDR3 length is 14 residues. CDR1 is SGHRS and CDR2 is YFSETQ in the germline V gene. The CDR3 coding sequence is TGCGCCAGCAGCTCGGTAACAGGGTCAGATACGCAGTATTTT. Its translation: CASSSVTGSDTQYF.

The chain links TRBV2 to TRBJ1-4; 9 positions agree with TRBD1. The V segment lost 3 bases and the J segment 8 bases; nucleotides outside the gene matches: 4. Germline V gives CDR1 SNHLY, CDR2 FYNNEI. The CDR3 contains 14 residues. The CDR3 sequence: CASSDLQGAEKLFF. CDR3 in DNA: TGTGCCAGCAGTGATCTACAGGGGGCGGAAAAACTGTTTTTT.

The genes are TRBV28 and TRBJ2-7; 8 nucleotides line up with TRBD1. CDR1 is MDHEN, CDR2 SYDVKM, per germline. J lost 7 bases, V lost 3 bases, and 5 bases had no gene match. The CDR3 is 13 residues long. The CDR3: CASSLQGAREQYV. In DNA, the CDR3 is TGTGCCAGCAGTTTGCAGGGGGCGAGGGAGCAGTACGTC.

The chain combines TRBV9 with TRBJ2-2; 12 nucleotides match TRBD2. Trimming cost V 4 bases and J 6 bases; bases outside gene matches: 4. The CDR3 length is 15 residues. Germline V CDR1 and CDR2: SGDLS, YYNGEE. The CDR3 loop reads CASSPRTSGAGELFF. CDR3 DNA: TGTGCCAGCAGCCCGAGGACTAGCGGGGCCGGGGAGCTGTTTTTT. Variable domain in full (rest from reference TRBV9 and TRBJ2-2): DSGVTQTPKHLITATGQRVTLRCSPRSGDLSVYWYQQSLDQGLQFLIQYYNGEERAKGNILERFSAQQFPDLHSELNLSSLELGDSALYFCASSPRTSGAGELFFGEGSRLTVL.

This clone is a singleton in its sample. V usage is TRBV7-2 and J usage is TRBJ2-3; 7 bases line up with TRBD2. V was clipped by 1 base and J by 8 bases; unmatched bases: 6. CDR1 SGHTA and CDR2 FQGNSA come from the germline V gene. The CDR3 is made up of 14 amino acids. The CDR3 region is CASSLELSGGTQYF. The DNA for the CDR3 is TGTGCCAGCAGCTTAGAGCTTTCGGGGGGTACGCAGTATTTT.

This rearrangement joins TRBV2 to TRBJ1-5; 8 bases fit TRBD1. The CDR3 covers 17 residues. After removal of 4 bases from V and 0 bases from J, the junction contained 8 bases not matched to a gene. Germline V gene data show CDR1 as SNHLY and CDR2 as FYNNEI. CDR3 amino acids: CASSGVRGRGSNQPQHF. DNA of the CDR3: TGTGCCAGCAGTGGGGTCAGGGGGCGCGGTAGCAATCAGCCCCAGCATTTT.

CDR3 amino acids: CASSETSGTYNEQFF. The CDR3 bases are TGTGCCAGCAGTGAAACTAGCGGGACCTACAATGAGCAGTTCTTC. The rearrangement uses TRBV2 and TRBJ2-1; 10 bases fit TRBD2. Germline V lookup: CDR1 SNHLY, CDR2 FYNNEI. V lost 2 bases to trimming and J lost 2 bases; unmatched junction nucleotides: 0. This CDR3 is 15 amino acids long.

The gene calls are TRBV11-2 and TRBJ2-3; TRBD2 is a possible D gene (6 bases). The CDR3 has 17 residues. Deletions cut 3 bases from V and 6 bases from J, with 22 bases between. The germline gives CDR1 SGHAT, CDR2 FQNNGV. This CDR3 reads CASSFGIGGSTGDTQYF. The DNA for the CDR3 is TGTGCCAGCAGCTTCGGAATCGGGGGTTCGACGGGGGATACGCAGTATTTT.

The chain employs TRBV19 and TRBJ2-1; 7 positions match TRBD2. V trimming: 2 bases; J trimming: 5 bases; junction bases outside the gene matches: 9. Germline loops: CDR1 LNHDA, CDR2 SQIVND (reference sequence). The CDR3 has 16 amino acids. This CDR3 reads CASSITAGVPNNEQFF. The CDR3 bases are TGTGCCAGTAGTATAACGGCGGGAGTCCCCAACAATGAGCAGTTCTTC.

This chain connects TRBV4-1 to TRBJ2-1; 8 bases agree with TRBD2. J gave up 5 bases and V 1 base, and 7 bases lay outside the gene matches. This CDR3 has 16 residues. Per germline, CDR1 MGHRA and CDR2 YSYEKL. The CDR3 loop is CASSQGSGGQDNEQFF. The CDR3 nucleotides read TGCGCCAGCAGCCAAGGGTCGGGGGGGCAGGACAATGAGCAGTTCTTC.

The chain joins TRBV4-1 to TRBJ2-1, with D possibly matching TRBD2 (5 bases). The CDR3 totals 12 residues. Deletions cut 4 bases from V and 10 bases from J, with 11 bases between. Germline CDR1 MGHRA, CDR2 YSYEKL. The CDR3 DNA follows: TGCGCCAGCAGCCGGGGAGACCGCGAGCAGTTCTTC. This encodes CASSRGDREQFF.

The rearrangement uses TRBV7-2 and TRBJ1-1, with 10 nucleotides matching TRBD1. The V gene end was trimmed by 5 bases and the J gene end by 2 bases; junction bases not matched to a gene: 5. In germline, CDR1 is SGHTA, CDR2 FQGNSA. The CDR3 runs to 15 residues. CDR3 coding DNA: TGTGCCAGCAGCAACCGGGACAGGGGTAACACTGAAGCTTTCTTT. Protein: CASSNRDRGNTEAFF. Drawing the rest from reference TRBV7-2 and TRBJ1-1, the complete variable domain is GAGVSQSPSNKVTEKGKDVELRCDPISGHTALYWYRQSLGQGLEFLIYFQGNSAPDKSGLPSDRFSAERTGGSVSTLTIQRTQQEDSAVYLCASSNRDRGNTEAFFGQGTRLTVV.

The CDR3 DNA is TGTGCCAGCAGCTTAGGTCGGCGGCTCACAGATACGCAGTATTTT. Protein product: CASSLGRRLTDTQYF. The chain combines TRBV7-2 with TRBJ2-3; D unresolved. Germline assignment: CDR1 SGHTA and CDR2 FQGNSA. The length of the CDR3 is 15 residues. V lost 1 base, J lost 2 bases, and 10 bases lay in between.

This sequence joins TRBV7-9 and TRBJ2-7; D call uncertain. This CDR3 has 14 residues. From germline, CDR1 is SEHNR and CDR2 FQNEAQ (reference sequence). Trimming took off 6 bases at V and 0 bases at J, with 12 bases between the two ends. CDR3: CASSFIQSSYEQYF. The CDR3 coding sequence is TGTGCCAGCAGTTTCATACAGAGCTCCTACGAGCAGTACTTC.

This rearrangement joins TRBV19 to TRBJ1-2; 7 nucleotides agree with TRBD1. The V gene end was trimmed by 5 bases and the J gene end by 8 bases; junction bases not matched to a gene: 11. CDR1 and CDR2 from the germline V gene are LNHDA and SQIVND (reference sequence). The CDR3 is made up of 14 amino acids. The CDR3 sequence: CASSPRTGPSGYTF. In DNA, the CDR3 is TGTGCCAGTAGTCCTCGGACAGGACCATCCGGCTACACCTTC.

The chain has TRBV6-1 and TRBJ2-3; the D gene is possibly TRBD1 (5 bases). Germline-derived CDR1 and CDR2 are MNHNS and SASEGT. V was pared by 2 bases and J by 0 bases, with 6 bases between. The CDR3 spans 14 residues. The CDR3 protein is CASSERGSTDTQYF. CDR3 nucleotide sequence: TGTGCCAGCAGTGAAAGGGGCAGCACAGATACGCAGTATTTT.

The chain is built from TRBV11-3 and TRBJ2-2, with 9 positions matching TRBD1. The CDR3 sequence is 14 residues long. The junction had 3 bases not matched to a gene; V was cut back by 9 bases and J by 1 base. From germline, CDR1 is SGHNT and CDR2 YENEEA. The CDR3 reads CASKGQGNTGELFF. The CDR3 region has the DNA TGTGCCAGTAAGGGACAGGGGAACACCGGGGAGCTGTTTTTT. The variable domain in full, completed from reference TRBV11-3 and TRBJ2-2, reads EAGVVQSPRYKIIEKKQPVAFWCNPISGHNTLYWYLQNLGQGPELLIRYENEEAVDDSQLPKDRFSAERLKGVDSTLKIQPAELGDSAVYLCASKGQGNTGELFFGEGSRLTVL.

The V gene is TRBV5-1, the J gene TRBJ2-3; maybe TRBD1 (6 bases). CDR1 is SGHRS and CDR2 is YFSETQ in the germline V gene. There are 15 residues in the CDR3. Trimming took 1 base from V and 0 from J, leaving 9 bases between them. The CDR3: CASSLSGASTDTQYF. As DNA, the CDR3 is TGCGCCAGCAGCTTGTCAGGGGCTAGCACAGATACGCAGTATTTT.